The next 17 T cell receptor beta chains were all read from a single sample in a study of blood T cell repertoires in COVID-19. The table came from immunoSEQ multiplex PCR; TCRdb's copy has only in-frame clones and leaves some out. The table has under 85,000 clones, roughly 82% seen once. The specimen was peripheral blood. These receptors originate from a human donor in a cohort sampled during active COVID-19.

This clone was counted once. This chain uses TRBV6-5 with TRBJ2-7; D is unresolved. Trimming cost V 0 bases and J 0 bases, with 6 bases left between them. Per germline, CDR1 MNHEY and CDR2 SVGAGI. The CDR3 is made up of 14 amino acids. As DNA, the CDR3 is TGTGCCAGCAGTTACTCGAGGAGCTCCTACGAGCAGTACTTC. This translates into CASSYSRSSYEQYF.

This chain connects TRBV7-3 to TRBJ2-7, with 11 bases that match TRBD2. The CDR3 covers 14 residues. Germline loops: CDR1 SGHTA, CDR2 FQGTGA. Germline trimming cut 5 bases from V and 1 base from J; bases unmatched to any gene: 1. CDR3 coding DNA: TGTGCCAGCAGCCTAGCGGGGGGTTCCTACGAGCAGTACTTC. Its translation: CASSLAGGSYEQYF.

This sequence joins TRBV6-6 and TRBJ1-2, with D possibly matching TRBD1 (6 bases). Per germline, CDR1 MNHNY and CDR2 SVGAGI (reference sequence). The CDR3 is 15 amino acids. V was cut by 6 bases and J by 2 bases, with 16 bases left in between. The CDR3 protein is CASSPTTGNNYGYTF. In DNA, the CDR3 is TGTGCCAGCAGCCCCACGACAGGCAACAACTATGGCTACACCTTC.

This chain joins TRBV6-5 and TRBJ2-7, with 11 bases lining up with TRBD1. With 0 bases clipped from V and 6 bases from J, the junction kept 4 bases outside the gene matches. The CDR3 is 15 residues long. Germline-derived CDR1 and CDR2 are MNHEY and SVGAGI. The CDR3: CASSYSGQGAGEQYF. CDR3 sequence (DNA): TGTGCCAGCAGTTACTCCGGACAGGGGGCGGGCGAGCAGTACTTC.

This chain joins TRBV6-5 and TRBJ1-5; D is possibly TRBD1 (5 bases). CDR1 and CDR2 from the germline V gene are MNHEY and SVGAGI. This CDR3 is built from 14 residues. V was trimmed by 5 bases and J by 7 bases, leaving 15 bases between them. The CDR3 bases are TGTGCCAGCAGTCGGTACCAGGGCACCCAGCCCCAGCATTTT. This gives the protein CASSRYQGTQPQHF.

V usage is TRBV24-1 and J usage is TRBJ2-5; 8 positions match TRBD1. CDR3 length: 17 amino acids. Germline V gene data show CDR1 as KGHDR and CDR2 as SFDVKD. Trimming removed 3 bases from V and 1 base from J; junction bases left unmatched: 9. CDR3 DNA: TGTGCCACCAGTGATCCGCGACAGGGGCTACTCCAAGAGACCCAGTACTTC. Residues: CATSDPRQGLLQETQYF.

The chain has TRBV10-3 and TRBJ1-5; a weak D match, TRBD1 (6 bases). V was cut by 10 bases and J by 6 bases, with 19 bases left in between. Germline CDR1 ENHRY, CDR2 SYGVKD. The CDR3 sequence is 14 residues long. This chain's CDR3 is CATQGEGSLQPQHF. In DNA, the CDR3 is TGTGCCACACAGGGTGAGGGATCTCTTCAGCCCCAGCATTTT.

The chain uses TRBV29-1 and TRBJ2-7, with 7 positions matching TRBD1. The V gene's germline CDR1 is SQVTM and CDR2 ANQGSEA. The V gene end was trimmed by 6 bases and the J gene end by 0 bases; junction bases not matched to a gene: 5. This CDR3 is built from 13 residues. For the CDR3, the DNA is TGCAGCGTCGTGACAGGGACCTCCTACGAGCAGTACTTC. Translating gives CSVVTGTSYEQYF.

V usage is TRBV2 and J usage is TRBJ2-7; TRBD1 matches at 10 bases. The CDR3 runs 13 residues. With V trimmed by 7 bases and J by 5 bases, 5 bases remained unmatched. CDR1 SNHLY and CDR2 FYNNEI come from the germline V gene. CDR3 DNA sequence: TGTGCCAGCACCCGGGACAGGGGCCACGAGCAGTACTTC. It translates to CASTRDRGHEQYF.

This clone occurred many times. This chain links TRBV11-2 with TRBJ2-7; 7 nucleotides match TRBD1. Germline V gene lookup returns CDR1 SGHAT and CDR2 FQNNGV. V was clipped by 6 bases and J by 6 bases; unmatched bases: 14. This CDR3 region has 15 residues. The CDR3 loop reads CASSPRWTGEGEQYF. The CDR3 nucleotides read TGTGCCAGCAGTCCACGATGGACAGGAGAAGGCGAGCAGTACTTC.

The chain combines TRBV13 with TRBJ1-2; no clear D. This CDR3 region has 13 residues. Looked up from germline, CDR1 is PRHDT and CDR2 is FYEKMQ (reference sequence). V gave up 3 bases and J gave up 3 bases, with 8 bases separating them. The CDR3 sequence: CASSLKSDYGYTF. The CDR3 DNA reads as TGTGCCAGCAGCTTGAAAAGCGACTATGGCTACACCTTC.

The J gene is TRBJ2-2, the V gene TRBV24-1, with D unclear. This CDR3 is built from 13 residues. V lost 5 bases and J lost 1, with 4 bases in between. Per the germline V gene, CDR1 is KGHDR and CDR2 is SFDVKD. The CDR3, as DNA: TGTGCCACCAGTGGAGGGAACACCGGGGAGCTGTTTTTT. It is translated as CATSGGNTGELFF.

The chain has TRBV10-3 and TRBJ2-7, with TRBD1 as a possible D gene (6 bases). The CDR3 has 14 residues. Germline CDR1 and CDR2: ENHRY and SYGVKD. V shed 3 bases and J shed 5 bases, with 14 bases lying between them. The DNA of the CDR3 is TGTGCCATCAGTGACGAAACAGGGCTCAACGAGCAGTACTTC. Protein: CAISDETGLNEQYF.

DNA for the CDR3: TGTGCCGCCCTTTGGCAGGGGTCCTACAATGAGCAGTTCTTC. This codes for CAALWQGSYNEQFF. This chain joins TRBV30 and TRBJ2-1; possibly TRBD1 for D (6 bases). Germline loops: CDR1 GTSNPN, CDR2 SVGIG (reference sequence). Trimming cost V 8 bases and J 1 base, with 15 bases left between them. The CDR3 spans 14 residues.

CDR3 in amino acids: CASSLLAGTGELFF. CDR3 DNA: TGCGCCAGCAGCTTACTAGCGGGCACCGGGGAGCTGTTTTTT. This chain uses TRBV5-1 with TRBJ2-2, with 9 bases matching TRBD2. CDR1 and CDR2 from the germline V gene are SGHRS and YFSETQ. The CDR3 loop spans 14 amino acids. With V trimmed by 2 bases and J by 4 bases, 0 bases remained unmatched.

V is TRBV21-1 and J is TRBJ1-6; the D segment call TRBD1 is taken from the table without a DNA check. TRBV21-1 is recorded as a pseudogene. The CDR3 is 16 residues long. The CDR3 loop reads CASSIPGQENNSPLHF. As DNA, the CDR3 is TGTGCCAGCAGCATACCGGGACAGGAGAATAATTCACCCCTCCACTTT.

J is TRBJ2-3 and V is TRBV27; 9 bases fit TRBD2. The trim removed 3 bases at V and 4 bases at J, leaving 5 bases unmatched. The germline gives CDR1 MNHEY, CDR2 SMNVEV (reference sequence). The length of the CDR3 is 15 residues. The DNA of the CDR3 is TGTGCCAGCAGTTTCCCTGGACTAGCGCCAGATACGCAGTATTTT. As protein: CASSFPGLAPDTQYF.